One sample yielded the 32 T cell receptor beta chains listed below, sequenced in a study of cytomegalovirus exposure and HLA in healthy donors. PCR employed 60 Vbeta and 13 Jbeta primers. TCRdb's table, derived via immunoSEQ multiplex PCR, lists solely in-frame clones and lacks some. The sample comprises about 150,000 clones, roughly 80% of which are singletons, and about 4% rests with the top ten. Sequencing used PBMCs. The receptors come from a human donor in good health.

The chain is built from TRBV4-1 and TRBJ2-7; maybe TRBD2 (6 bases). V was shortened by 1 base and J by 3 bases, with 10 bases between the two germline ends. CDR1 and CDR2 (germline): MGHRA, YSYEKL. The CDR3 covers 14 residues. CDR3 amino acids: CASSQVVDYYEQYF. Here the CDR3 DNA reads TGCGCCAGCAGCCAAGTTGTGGACTACTACGAGCAGTACTTC.

The chain recombines TRBV15 with TRBJ1-4, with D maybe TRBD1 (5 bases). The CDR3 loop spans 15 amino acids. Per germline, CDR1 LNHNV and CDR2 YYDKDF (reference sequence). V was trimmed by 5 bases and J by 0 bases, leaving 10 bases between them. CDR3 sequence: CATSARGATNEKLFF. CDR3 in DNA: TGTGCCACCAGCGCGCGGGGGGCAACTAATGAAAAACTGTTTTTT.

The V call is TRBV7-2, the J call TRBJ2-2; 7 bases fit TRBD2. Germline CDR1 reads SGHTA; CDR2 reads FQGNSA. The CDR3 runs to 18 residues. V was clipped by 4 bases and J by 2 bases; unmatched bases: 13. The CDR3 reads CASSSTGTTIRNTGELFF. The CDR3 DNA reads as TGTGCCAGCAGCTCCACCGGGACTACCATCCGAAACACCGGGGAGCTGTTTTTT.

This chain links TRBV7-2 with TRBJ1-2, with a tentative D call TRBD1 (6 bases). This CDR3 contains 13 residues. V was trimmed by 3 bases and J by 5 bases, leaving 10 bases between them. Germline CDR1 and CDR2: SGHTA and FQGNSA. CDR3 nucleotide sequence: TGTGCCAGCAGCTTGGACGGACAGTATGGCTACACCTTC. Translated: CASSLDGQYGYTF. The full variable domain, with the rest looked up from reference TRBV7-2 and TRBJ1-2, is GAGVSQSPSNKVTEKGKDVELRCDPISGHTALYWYRQSLGQGLEFLIYFQGNSAPDKSGLPSDRFSAERTGGSVSTLTIQRTQQEDSAVYLCASSLDGQYGYTFGSGTRLTVV.

This clone came up a few times. The chain couples TRBV14 to TRBJ2-7, with 9 bases lining up with TRBD1. V trimming: 3 bases; J trimming: 2 bases; junction bases outside the gene matches: 5. Germline V gives CDR1 SGHDN, CDR2 FVKESK. This CDR3 region has 15 residues. The DNA of the CDR3 is TGTGCCAGCAGCCAGGGACAGGGCGTGCCCTACGAGCAGTACTTC. Translated, it gives CASSQGQGVPYEQYF.

The chain uses TRBV19 and TRBJ2-7, with TRBD1 matching 9 bases. There are 14 residues in the CDR3. In germline, CDR1 is LNHDA, CDR2 SQIVND (reference sequence). J was trimmed by 0 bases and V by 4 bases; bases with no gene match: 1. CDR3 region: CASSRTGASYEQYF. CDR3 DNA sequence: TGTGCCAGTAGTAGGACAGGGGCCTCCTACGAGCAGTACTTC. Complete variable domain (other parts from reference TRBV19 and TRBJ2-7): DGGITQSPKYLFRKEGQNVTLSCEQNLNHDAMYWYRQDPGQGLRLIYYSQIVNDFQKGDIAEGYSVSREKKESFPLTVTSAQKNPTAFYLCASSRTGASYEQYFGPGTRLTVT.

The rearrangement uses TRBV7-8 and TRBJ1-1, with 10 bases that match TRBD1. Germline V CDR1 and CDR2: SGHVS, FQNEAQ. J lost 7 bases, V lost 4 bases, and 9 bases had no gene match. This CDR3 is 15 amino acids long. The CDR3 is CASSSPTGGYNEAFF. The CDR3 DNA reads as TGTGCCAGCAGCTCCCCGACAGGGGGCTATAATGAAGCTTTCTTT.

The chain has TRBV19 and TRBJ1-5, with D perhaps TRBD1 (5 bases). The CDR3 is 14 amino acids. The V end lost 5 bases, the J end lost 1 base, and 9 bases lay between the germline ends. Germline V gene data show CDR1 as LNHDA and CDR2 as SQIVND (reference sequence). The CDR3 region has the DNA TGTGCCAGTAGTCTGACAGAGAGCAATCAGCCCCAGCATTTT. This encodes CASSLTESNQPQHF.

V is TRBV10-3 and J is TRBJ1-3, with 7 bases matching TRBD1. Germline V gene data show CDR1 as ENHRY and CDR2 as SYGVKD. With V trimmed by 5 bases and J by 0 bases, 10 bases remained unmatched. This CDR3 has 17 amino acids. This chain's CDR3 is CAISRAGTANSGNTIYF. CDR3 in DNA: TGTGCCATCAGTCGAGCCGGGACAGCAAACTCTGGAAACACCATATATTTT.

This chain uses TRBV5-1 with TRBJ1-4, with D possibly being TRBD1 (5 bases). CDR1 is SGHRS, CDR2 YFSETQ, per germline. V lost 7 bases to trimming and J lost 8 bases, with 15 bases between them. The CDR3 has 13 amino acids. The CDR3 region is CASQRGGEEKLFF. CDR3 nucleotide sequence: TGCGCCAGCCAAAGGGGAGGGGAGGAAAAACTGTTTTTT.

This chain connects TRBV11-3 to TRBJ2-5, with 8 bases lining up with TRBD2. Germline CDR1 is SGHNT and CDR2 is YENEEA. V shed 8 bases and J 1 base; nucleotides not matched to a gene: 15. This CDR3 has 17 residues. The CDR3 bases are TGTGCCAGCCTACCGGGAGGGCCGGCTGGGGGCCAAGAGACCCAGTACTTC. It encodes CASLPGGPAGGQETQYF.

CDR3 nucleotides: TGTGCCAGCAGCTTGGCCAAGGCGGAGAGGGAAACCGGGGAGCTGTTTTTT. It specifies CASSLAKAERETGELFF. V gene TRBV5-6 combines with J gene TRBJ2-2; perhaps TRBD2 as D (5 bases). Trimming left V 0 bases short and J 5 bases short, with 17 bases between. The CDR3 length is 17 residues. CDR1 is SGHDT and CDR2 is YYEEEE in the germline V gene. The full variable domain, its missing parts supplied by reference TRBV5-6 and TRBJ2-2, is DAGVTQSPTHLIKTRGQQVTLRCSPKSGHDTVSWYQQALGQGPQFIFQYYEEEERQRGNFPDRFSGHQFPNYSSELNVNALLLGDSALYLCASSLAKAERETGELFFGEGSRLTVL.

This CDR3 reads CASRMILDFRTEAFF. The DNA for the CDR3 is TGTGCCAGCAGGATGATACTCGATTTTCGGACTGAAGCTTTCTTT. V gene TRBV28 combines with J gene TRBJ1-1, with D uncertain. The V gene's germline CDR1 is MDHEN and CDR2 SYDVKM. The CDR3 is 15 amino acids. V lost 6 bases to trimming and J lost 5 bases, with 19 bases between them.

DNA for the CDR3: TGTGCCAGCAGCAAGATAGCGGGAGGGGACACAGATACGCAGTATTTT. This translates into CASSKIAGGDTDTQYF. The genes are TRBV11-2 and TRBJ2-3, with 11 nucleotides matching TRBD2. V lost 5 bases to trimming and J lost 2 bases; unmatched junction nucleotides: 6. The CDR3 length is 16 residues. Germline V gene data show CDR1 as SGHAT and CDR2 as FQNNGV.

The chain links TRBV5-4 to TRBJ2-1; tentatively, D is TRBD2 (6 bases). The V gene's germline CDR1 is SGHNT and CDR2 YYREEE (reference sequence). Trimming shortened V by 2 bases and J by 5 bases, and 14 bases separated the two germline ends. The CDR3 runs 15 residues. CDR3 DNA: TGTGCCAGCAGCTTAAATAGCGGCCAACACAATGAGCAGTTCTTC. Residues: CASSLNSGQHNEQFF. Using reference TRBV5-4 and TRBJ2-1 for the parts outside the CDR3, the full variable domain is ETGVTQSPTHLIKTRGQQVTLRCSSQSGHNTVSWYQQALGQGPQFIFQYYREEENGRGNFPPRFSGLQFPNYSSELNVNALELDDSALYLCASSLNSGQHNEQFFGPGTRLTVL.

This chain connects TRBV5-6 to TRBJ1-3, with 8 bases lining up with TRBD1. There are 13 residues in the CDR3. The germline V gene encodes CDR1 SGHDT and CDR2 YYEEEE. V shed 4 bases and J 8 bases; nucleotides not matched to a gene: 5. In DNA, the CDR3 is TGTGCCAGCAGCAGATCACAGGGGGACACCATATATTTT. Amino acid sequence: CASSRSQGDTIYF.

The rearrangement links TRBV21-1 to TRBJ1-5; TRBD1, the D gene given by the table, was not confirmed from the DNA. TRBV21-1 is listed as a pseudogene. CDR3 length: 16 residues. The DNA of the CDR3 is TGTGCCAGCAGTCCTCAGGGGGCGACCCATTATCAGCCCCAGCATTTT. Amino acid sequence: CASSPQGATHYQPQHF.

The chain joins TRBV10-2 to TRBJ1-2, with D maybe TRBD1 (5 bases). With 0 bases removed from V and 4 bases from J, the gap between germline ends came to 9 bases. Germline CDR1 and CDR2: WSHSY and SAAADI. This CDR3 has 14 residues. Written as DNA, the CDR3 is TGCGCCAGCAGTGAGTCTCGAACAGGCTATGGCTACACCTTC. This translates into CASSESRTGYGYTF.

The V and J genes are TRBV7-2 and TRBJ2-7; 8 bases are a match to TRBD2. The trim removed 5 bases at V and 7 bases at J, leaving 10 bases unmatched. Per germline, CDR1 SGHTA and CDR2 FQGNSA. CDR3 length equals 14 residues. The CDR3 is CASSPVAGSLEQYF. Here the CDR3 DNA reads TGTGCCAGCAGCCCCGTAGCGGGATCTTTAGAGCAGTACTTC.

V usage is TRBV30 and J usage is TRBJ2-1; TRBD2 matches 9 bases. From germline, CDR1 is GTSNPN and CDR2 SVGIG (reference sequence). Losses at the gene ends were 4 bases for V and 6 bases for J; bases not matched to a gene: 4. This CDR3 spans 13 amino acids. Here the CDR3 reads CAWTSGASNEQFF. CDR3 in DNA: TGTGCCTGGACTAGCGGGGCGAGCAATGAGCAGTTCTTC.

The V gene is TRBV27, the J gene TRBJ1-6; D call uncertain. Germline V gives CDR1 MNHEY, CDR2 SMNVEV (reference sequence). This CDR3 has 12 amino acids. V lost 6 bases, J lost 7 bases, and 7 bases lay in between. The CDR3 DNA reads TGTGCCAGCAGCTTACCGAATTCACCCCTCCACTTT. It yields the protein CASSLPNSPLHF.

The CDR3, as DNA: TGCGCCAGCAAGACTAGCCCTATTAGGAATGAGCAGTTCTTC. This sequence encodes CASKTSPIRNEQFF. The rearrangement joins TRBV5-1 to TRBJ2-1; TRBD2 matches 7 bases. Germline V CDR1 and CDR2: SGHRS, YFSETQ. The CDR3 is made up of 14 amino acids. The V and J ends lost 6 bases and 7 bases, in that order; junction bases with no gene match: 10.

This sequence joins TRBV6-5 and TRBJ2-2; D may be TRBD1 (6 bases). V was clipped by 6 bases and J by 5 bases, with 16 bases between them. The CDR3 has 15 amino acids. The germline gives CDR1 MNHEY, CDR2 SVGAGI. As DNA, the CDR3 is TGTGCCAGCAGGCCCCCAGGGGAACGGACCGGGGAGCTGTTTTTT. It specifies CASRPPGERTGELFF.

The rearrangement joins TRBV2 to TRBJ2-7; TRBD1 matches at 9 bases. The J segment lost 4 bases and the V segment lost 7 bases, leaving 8 bases of the junction unmatched. This CDR3 contains 14 residues. Per the germline V gene, CDR1 is SNHLY and CDR2 is FYNNEI. CDR3 coding DNA: TGTGCCAGCACAAGCGGGACAGGGATATACGAGCAGTACTTC. This sequence encodes CASTSGTGIYEQYF.

V usage is TRBV5-1 and J usage is TRBJ2-1; D not resolved. V lost 0 bases and J 0 bases, leaving 7 bases between the germline ends. Germline CDR1 reads SGHRS; CDR2 reads YFSETQ. CDR3 length equals 15 residues. The CDR3 region is CASSLGPSSYNEQFF. CDR3 nucleotide sequence: TGCGCCAGCAGCTTGGGCCCCAGCTCCTACAATGAGCAGTTCTTC.

The V call is TRBV25-1, the J call TRBJ1-3, with 7 bases that match TRBD1. V was pared by 4 bases and J by 2 bases, with 2 bases of the junction left unmatched. The germline V gene encodes CDR1 MGHDK and CDR2 SYGVNS. The CDR3 is 14 amino acids. CDR3 protein: CASSVTGPGNTIYF. In nucleotides, the CDR3 is TGTGCCAGCAGTGTGACAGGGCCTGGAAACACCATATATTTT.

Here the CDR3 reads CASSPSTASGEAFF. The DNA of the CDR3 is TGTGCCAGCAGCCCATCGACCGCCTCCGGGGAAGCTTTCTTT. The chain joins TRBV13 to TRBJ1-1; unclear D gene. Germline lookup yields CDR1 PRHDT and CDR2 FYEKMQ (reference sequence). The CDR3 runs to 14 residues. Trimming removed 5 bases from V and 8 bases from J, with 18 bases in between. Based on the CDR3 plus reference TRBV13 and TRBJ1-1, the full variable domain is AAGVIQSPRHLIKEKRETATLKCYPIPRHDTVYWYQQGPGQDPQFLISFYEKMQSDKGSIPDRFSAQQFSDYHSELNMSSLELGDSALYFCASSPSTASGEAFFGQGTRLTVV.

The rearrangement uses TRBV27 and TRBJ2-7, with D unclear. Germline V gene data show CDR1 as MNHEY and CDR2 as SMNVEV (reference sequence). The CDR3 is 14 amino acids. V was pared by 5 bases and J by 2 bases, with 13 bases between. In nucleotides, the CDR3 is TGTGCCAGCAGTCCCCTCCGAGTGGCCTACGAGCAGTACTTC. This gives the protein CASSPLRVAYEQYF.

The chain combines TRBV14 with TRBJ2-3; D call uncertain. With 4 bases removed from V and 2 bases from J, the gap between germline ends came to 4 bases. The CDR3 is made up of 12 amino acids. Germline values: CDR1 SGHDN, CDR2 FVKESK. The CDR3: CASSLFTDTQYF. CDR3 DNA sequence: TGTGCCAGCAGCCTCTTCACAGATACGCAGTATTTT. The variable domain in full, completed from reference TRBV14 and TRBJ2-3, reads EAGVTQFPSHSVIEKGQTVTLRCDPISGHDNLYWYRRVMGKEIKFLLHFVKESKQDESGMPNNRFLAERTGGTYSTLKVQPAELEDSGVYFCASSLFTDTQYFGPGTRLTVL.

V gene TRBV6-5 combines with J gene TRBJ1-1; 9 nucleotides agree with TRBD1. Germline CDR1 and CDR2: MNHEY and SVGAGI. The CDR3 extends over 13 amino acids. The trim removed 8 bases at V and 5 bases at J, leaving 6 bases unmatched. CDR3 sequence: CASGRTGETEAFF. The CDR3, as DNA: TGTGCCAGCGGAAGGACAGGGGAGACTGAAGCTTTCTTT.

The chain is built from TRBV28 and TRBJ2-7; D unclear. In germline, CDR1 is MDHEN, CDR2 SYDVKM. The CDR3 is made up of 14 amino acids. The V end lost 3 bases, the J end lost 2 bases, and 11 bases lay between the germline ends. CDR3 nucleotides: TGTGCCAGCAGTTTTAGCAACAACCCCTACGAGCAGTACTTC. It translates to CASSFSNNPYEQYF.

This clone was recorded only once. The chain has TRBV7-6 and TRBJ1-2, with 9 positions matching TRBD1. Germline V CDR1 and CDR2: SGHVS, FNYEAQ. The V gene end was trimmed by 5 bases and the J gene end by 8 bases; junction bases not matched to a gene: 12. The CDR3 has 15 amino acids. The DNA of the CDR3 is TGTGCCAGCAGCCCAGGGACAGGGCTCAGCAGAGGCTACACCTTC. As protein: CASSPGTGLSRGYTF.